This T cell receptor beta chain was captured in a study of CD8+ T cells in alopecia areata. Study-level results: Clonality was higher in lesional than normal scalp, especially in alopecia totalis/universalis. Resident alphabeta T-cell populations of normal skin are likewise subject to sequencing in scalp samples.

Germline CDR1 is SNHLY and CDR2 is FYNNEI. Trimming left V 7 bases short and J 2 bases short, with 10 bases between. The CDR3 loop spans 13 amino acids. Extracted RNA was reverse transcribed, and the resulting cDNA served as sequencing template. Here immunoSEQ multiplex PCR was the method, and the copy in TCRdb shows in-frame clones only, minus some. The repertoire holds under 250,000 clones, about 53% seen once, with under 0.5% in the top ten. Obtained from alopecia areata patients were lesional scalp punch biopsies along with peripheral blood. Sorting of CD4+ and CD8+ T cells was performed on PBMCs. Within the sample, this clone is medium-sized. The antigen is undetermined.

Material: CD4+ T cells sorted from blood, obtained at week 0. J is TRBJ2-3 and V is TRBV2; a weak D match, TRBD2 (5 bases). This clonotype originated in a human donor with alopecia areata. CDR3 bases: TGTGCCAGCAACCAAGCGGCCACAGATACGCAGTATTTT. Translated, it gives CASNQAATDTQYF.